These 13 T cell receptor beta chains originate from one sample sequenced in a study of blood T cells in healthy people across ages. A sample-barcoded 5' primer and a J-beta primer mix were used in a second PCR of roughly 6 to 12 cycles. TCRdb recomputed calls from the 5' RACE reads with MiXCR, one row per CDR3 protein. In the table there are roughly 800,000 distinct CDR3 sequences, 25% of which are singletons. The same data also contributed to another study, on T cells of mothers and their children.

What was sequenced was blood. These receptors were obtained from a boy aged 10-17 years in good health.

Note on this clonotype: At one of its ends the junction is not consistent with the germline gene, which may arise from a read error. The chain uses TRBV5-6 and TRBJ2-4; 10 nucleotides align to TRBD1. Germline V gene data show CDR1 as SGHDT and CDR2 as YYEEEE. CDR3 length: 16 amino acids. The CDR3 protein is CAGSSLDRGSADIQYF. CDR3 in DNA: TGTGCCGGCAGCTCGCTGGACAGGGGGAGTGCGGACATTCAGTACTTC.

This clonotype turned up a few times. The rearrangement joins TRBV6-6 to TRBJ1-6, with a possible D match to TRBD1 (5 bases). Germline V gives CDR1 MNHNY, CDR2 SVGAGI (reference sequence). CDR3 length equals 15 residues. Trimming took 4 bases from V and 7 from J, leaving 14 bases between them. The chain's CDR3 is CASSSPEGLNSPLHF. The CDR3 DNA follows: TGTGCCAGCAGTTCCCCCGAGGGGCTAAATTCACCCCTCCACTTT.

This clonotype has a handful of counts. This chain connects TRBV20-1 to TRBJ2-5; tentatively, D is TRBD1 (5 bases). The end of the DNA fits TRBJ2-7 better, so the J call may be wrong. In germline, CDR1 is DFQATT, CDR2 SNEGSKA (reference sequence). The CDR3 totals 13 residues. The CDR3 loop reads CSAMTDQYYEQYF. For the CDR3, the DNA is TGCAGTGCCATGACAGACCAATATTACGAGCAGTACTTC.

This clonotype was recorded a few times. J is TRBJ1-2 and V is TRBV12-3 or TRBV12-4; 10 bases fit TRBD1. J was trimmed by 0 bases and V by 4 bases; bases with no gene match: 5. The CDR3 is 16 residues long. CDR3 nucleotides: TGTGCCAGCAGTTCGGGACAGGGGATAGCTAACTATGGCTACACCTTC. It specifies CASSSGQGIANYGYTF.

This chain links TRBV7-9 with TRBJ2-5; TRBD1 agrees at 8 bases. J was trimmed by 4 bases and V by 5 bases; bases with no gene match: 12. The germline gives CDR1 SEHNR, CDR2 FQNEAQ (reference sequence). The CDR3 totals 16 residues. Here the CDR3 reads CASSPPFGQGGETQYF. DNA of the CDR3: TGTGCCAGCAGCCCCCCATTCGGACAGGGCGGAGAGACCCAGTACTTC.

The chain uses TRBV6-1 and TRBJ2-7, with a possible D match to TRBD2 (6 bases). The V and J ends lost 4 bases and 0 bases respectively, with 16 bases between them. The CDR3 covers 16 residues. CDR1 and CDR2 from the germline V gene are MNHNS and SASEGT. In nucleotides, the CDR3 is TGTGCCAGCAGTGGGGCCGGGGACTCACACTCCTACGAGCAGTACTTC. Protein: CASSGAGDSHSYEQYF.

CDR3 protein: CSVDSRGTGELFF. CDR3 DNA sequence: TGCAGCGTTGATTCCAGGGGCACCGGGGAGCTGTTTTTT. The genes are TRBV29-1 and TRBJ2-2, with D tentatively TRBD1 (6 bases). With 3 bases removed from V and 4 bases from J, the gap between germline ends came to 9 bases. Germline CDR1 is SQVTM and CDR2 is ANQGSEA. The CDR3 contains 13 residues.

There are a few counts of this clonotype. The chain combines TRBV20-1 with TRBJ1-4; D call uncertain. CDR3 length: 11 residues. Germline assignment: CDR1 DFQATT and CDR2 SNEGSKA (reference sequence). Trimming cost V 7 bases and J 8 bases, with 11 bases left between them. CDR3 coding DNA: TGCAGTGTTACACCGGGGGAAAAACTGTTTTTT. Translating gives CSVTPGEKLFF.

There are a few counts of this clonotype. This chain uses TRBV29-1 with TRBJ1-1; tentatively, D is TRBD1 (5 bases). This CDR3 region has 12 residues. V lost 5 bases and J 4 bases, leaving 11 bases between the germline ends. CDR1 is SQVTM, CDR2 ANQGSEA, per germline. The CDR3: CSVTREVTEAFF. DNA for the CDR3: TGCAGCGTTACCAGGGAGGTCACTGAAGCTTTCTTT.

This clonotype came up a few times. The rearrangement uses TRBV13 and TRBJ2-7, with 10 positions matching TRBD2. This CDR3 is built from 15 residues. Germline loops: CDR1 PRHDT, CDR2 FYEKMQ (reference sequence). The ends lost 5 bases at V and 6 bases at J; junction bases unmatched: 10. The CDR3 reads CASSHASGSSVEQYF. The CDR3 bases are TGTGCCAGCAGCCACGCTAGCGGGAGCTCTGTCGAGCAGTACTTC.

The chain carries TRBV5-6 and TRBJ2-5, with D perhaps TRBD2 (5 bases). Matching the DNA end better, TRBJ2-1 makes the J call doubtful. CDR1 SGHDT and CDR2 YYEEEE come from the germline V gene. This CDR3 contains 17 residues. The CDR3 region is CASSLGVGGPDGHEQFF. The CDR3 coding sequence is TGTGCCAGCAGCTTGGGAGTAGGCGGGCCCGACGGCCATGAGCAGTTCTTC.

The rearrangement links TRBV5-1 to TRBJ2-5; possibly TRBD1 or TRBD2 for D (6 bases each). CDR3 length: 14 amino acids. Trimming cost V 4 bases and J 11 bases, with 21 bases left between them. Germline V gene data show CDR1 as SGHRS and CDR2 as YFSETQ. For the CDR3, the DNA is TGCGCCAGCAGCGATGGGGGGCTACGAGCCAAGCAGTACTTC. Protein: CASSDGGLRAKQYF.

This clonotype was seen a few times. The chain carries TRBV29-1 and TRBJ1-1; 7 nucleotides match TRBD1. The V and J ends lost 6 bases and 1 base, in that order; junction bases with no gene match: 11. The CDR3 consists of 15 residues. The germline gives CDR1 SQVTM, CDR2 ANQGSEA. The CDR3 is CSVPDARGSNTEAFF. CDR3 nucleotide sequence: TGCAGCGTGCCGGATGCCAGGGGGTCGAACACTGAAGCTTTCTTT. Full variable domain (remainder filled in from reference TRBV29-1 and TRBJ1-1): SAVISQKPSRDICQRGTSLTIQCQVDSQVTMMFWYRQQPGQSLTLIATANQGSEATYESGFVIDKFPISRPNLTFSTLTVSNMSPEDSSIYLCSVPDARGSNTEAFFGQGTRLTVV.